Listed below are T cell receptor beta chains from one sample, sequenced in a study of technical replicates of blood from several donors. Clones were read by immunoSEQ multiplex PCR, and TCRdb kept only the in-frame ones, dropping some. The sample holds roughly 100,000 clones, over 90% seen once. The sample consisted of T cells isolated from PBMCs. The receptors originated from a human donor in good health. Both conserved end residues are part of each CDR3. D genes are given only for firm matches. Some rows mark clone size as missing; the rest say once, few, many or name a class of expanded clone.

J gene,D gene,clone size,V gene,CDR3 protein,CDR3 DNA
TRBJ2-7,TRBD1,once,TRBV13,CASGGQGTYEQYF,TGTGCCAGCGGGGGACAGGGGACCTACGAGCAGTACTTC
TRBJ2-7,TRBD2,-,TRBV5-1,CASSLATSGTTRTYEQYF,TGCGCCAGCAGCTTAGCGACTAGCGGGACGACTCGAACCTACGAGCAGTACTTC
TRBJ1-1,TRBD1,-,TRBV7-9,CASSPTDRGRLAFF,TGTGCCAGCAGCCCGACGGACAGGGGGCGTTTGGCTTTCTTT
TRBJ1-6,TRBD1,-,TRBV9,CASSVAGQDNSPLHF,TGTGCCAGCAGCGTGGCAGGACAGGATAATTCACCCCTCCACTTT
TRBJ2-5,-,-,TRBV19,CASSFAGQETQYF,TGTGCCAGTAGTTTCGCAGGTCAAGAGACCCAGTACTTC
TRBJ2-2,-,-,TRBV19,CASSILFRLNTGELFF,TGTGCCAGTAGTATTTTGTTTCGGTTGAACACCGGGGAGCTGTTTTTT
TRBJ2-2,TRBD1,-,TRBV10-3,CATAIQGDGELFF,TGTGCCACCGCAATTCAGGGGGACGGGGAGCTGTTTTTT
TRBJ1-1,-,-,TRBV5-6,CASSFGGNTEAFF,TGTGCCAGCAGCTTCGGGGGGAACACTGAAGCTTTCTTT
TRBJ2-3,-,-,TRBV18,CASSPAADGTQYF,TGTGCCAGCTCACCGGCAGCGGATGGTACGCAGTATTTT
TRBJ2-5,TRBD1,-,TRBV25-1,CASRRTGEETQYF,TGTGCCAGCAGGAGGACAGGGGAAGAGACCCAGTACTTC
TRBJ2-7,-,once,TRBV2,CASSPRLHGYEQYF,TGTGCCAGCAGTCCTCGACTACACGGCTACGAGCAGTACTTC
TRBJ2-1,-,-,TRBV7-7,CASSARLLSSYNEQFF,TGTGCCAGCAGCGCTCGACTACTGAGCTCCTACAATGAGCAGTTCTTC
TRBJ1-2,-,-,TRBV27,CASTPRGRNYGYTF,TGTGCCAGTACTCCCAGGGGCCGAAACTATGGCTACACCTTC
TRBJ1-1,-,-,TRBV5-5,CASSWDFKTAFF,TGTGCCAGCAGCTGGGACTTTAAAACGGCTTTCTTT
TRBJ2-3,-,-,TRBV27,CASSYNTDTQYF,TGTGCCAGCAGCTATAACACAGATACGCAGTATTTT
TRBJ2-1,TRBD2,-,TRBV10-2,CASSSSGGAFYNEQFF,TGCGCCAGCAGTTCTAGCGGGGGGGCCTTCTACAATGAGCAGTTCTTC
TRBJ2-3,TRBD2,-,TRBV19,CASSIEGLAGALESSTDTQYF,TGTGCCAGTAGTATAGAAGGACTAGCGGGGGCGTTGGAGTCTAGCACAGATACGCAGTATTTT
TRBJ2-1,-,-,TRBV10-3,CAISDGDNEQFF,TGTGCCATCAGTGATGGAGACAATGAGCAGTTCTTC
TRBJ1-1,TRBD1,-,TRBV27,CASSLDRAHTEAFF,TGTGCCAGCAGTTTGGACAGGGCACACACTGAAGCTTTCTTT
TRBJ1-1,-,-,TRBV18,CASSPPSFQAEAFF,TGTGCCAGCTCACCACCGAGCTTCCAGGCTGAAGCTTTCTTT
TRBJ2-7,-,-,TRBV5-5,CASSSTGIIGLEQYF,TGTGCCAGCAGCTCAACAGGGATCATCGGTCTCGAGCAGTACTTC
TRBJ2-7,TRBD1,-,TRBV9,CASSKEDRDPYEQYF,TGTGCCAGCAGCAAAGAAGACAGGGACCCCTACGAGCAGTACTTC
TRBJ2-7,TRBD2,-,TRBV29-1,CSVREGLYEQYF,TGCAGCGTTAGGGAGGGCCTTTACGAGCAGTACTTC
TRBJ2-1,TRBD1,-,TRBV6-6,CASTPTGSNEQFF,TGTGCCAGCACTCCGACAGGGTCGAATGAGCAGTTCTTC
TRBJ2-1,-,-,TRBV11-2,CASSLGGYNEQFF,TGTGCCAGCAGCTTAGGCGGGTACAATGAGCAGTTCTTC
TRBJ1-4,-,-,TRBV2,CASFTGNEKLFF,TGTGCCAGCTTCACAGGGAATGAAAAACTGTTTTTT
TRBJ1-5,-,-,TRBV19,CASSIDLDILTQPQHF,TGTGCCAGTAGTATAGATCTGGACATTTTGACCCAGCCCCAGCATTTT
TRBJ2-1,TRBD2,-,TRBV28,CASNGGRSYNEQFF,TGTGCCAGCAATGGCGGGAGATCCTACAATGAGCAGTTCTTC
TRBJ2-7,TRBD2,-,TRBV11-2,CASSTSGASSYEQYF,TGTGCCAGCAGCACTAGCGGGGCGAGCTCCTACGAGCAGTACTTC
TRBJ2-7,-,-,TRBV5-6,CASSYTGMLSYEQYF,TGTGCCAGCAGCTATACAGGGATGTTGTCCTACGAGCAGTACTTC
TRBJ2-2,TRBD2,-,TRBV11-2,CASSLVPGGPTGELFF,TGTGCCAGCAGCTTAGTACCGGGGGGGCCCACCGGGGAGCTGTTTTTT
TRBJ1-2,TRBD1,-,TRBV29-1,CSVQQGKRGYTF,TGCAGCGTCCAACAGGGGAAGAGGGGCTACACCTTC
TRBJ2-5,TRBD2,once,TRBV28,CACSHFGTSGRDQETQYF,TGTGCCTGTTCCCACTTCGGGACTAGCGGGAGGGACCAAGAGACCCAGTACTTC
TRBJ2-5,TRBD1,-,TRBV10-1,CASSRGRQETQYF,TGCGCCAGCAGTAGGGGGCGGCAAGAGACCCAGTACTTC
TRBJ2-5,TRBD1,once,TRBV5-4,CASSLGEGAWGETQYF,TGTGCCAGCAGCTTGGGTGAGGGGGCGTGGGGAGAGACCCAGTACTTC
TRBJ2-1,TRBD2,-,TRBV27,CASSPRLAGGPNNEQFF,TGTGCCAGCAGTCCACGACTAGCGGGAGGGCCGAACAATGAGCAGTTCTTC
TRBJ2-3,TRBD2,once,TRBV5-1,CASSHGLAGADTQYF,TGCGCCAGCAGCCACGGACTAGCGGGAGCAGATACGCAGTATTTT
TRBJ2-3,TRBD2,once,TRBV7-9,CASSPGGREDTQYF,TGTGCCAGCAGCCCTGGCGGGAGGGAAGATACGCAGTATTTT
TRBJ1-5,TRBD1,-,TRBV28,CASSSYRDSDQPQHF,TGTGCCAGCAGTTCCTACAGGGACAGCGATCAGCCCCAGCATTTT
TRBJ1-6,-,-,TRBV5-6,CASSLRAWGSPLHF,TGTGCCAGCAGCCTGAGGGCGTGGGGATCACCCCTCCACTTT
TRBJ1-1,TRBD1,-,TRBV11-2,CASSTRTGGTRVGNTEAFF,TGTGCCAGCAGCACACGGACAGGGGGAACGAGAGTTGGGAACACTGAAGCTTTCTTT
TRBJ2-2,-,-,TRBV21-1,CASSSPGTDLPGELFF,TGTGCCAGCAGCTCTCCCGGGACAGACCTCCCCGGGGAGCTGTTTTTT
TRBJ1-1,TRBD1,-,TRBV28,CASSFRLGRTGHTEAFF,TGTGCCAGCAGTTTTAGGTTAGGTCGGACAGGGCACACTGAAGCTTTCTTT
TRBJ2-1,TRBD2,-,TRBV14,CASSQGAGAYNEQFF,TGTGCCAGCAGCCAAGGGGCGGGGGCCTACAATGAGCAGTTCTTC
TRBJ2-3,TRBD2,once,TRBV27,CASSARTSADTQYF,TGTGCCAGCAGTGCCAGGACTAGTGCAGATACGCAGTATTTT
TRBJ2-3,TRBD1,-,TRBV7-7,CASSLGGQGTDTQYF,TGTGCCAGCAGCTTAGGCGGACAGGGCACAGATACGCAGTATTTT
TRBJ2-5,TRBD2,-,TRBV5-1,CASSMGLAGTQETQYF,TGCGCCAGCAGCATGGGACTAGCGGGAACCCAAGAGACCCAGTACTTC
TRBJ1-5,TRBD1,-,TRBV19,CASRDPGQGSYSNQPQHF,TGTGCCAGTAGGGACCCGGGACAGGGGTCATATAGCAATCAGCCCCAGCATTTT
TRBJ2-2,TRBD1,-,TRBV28,CASRRTGNTGELFF,TGTGCCAGCAGACGGACAGGGAACACCGGGGAGCTGTTTTTT
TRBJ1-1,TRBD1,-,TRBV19,CASSTGQGDAFF,TGTGCCAGTAGTACGGGACAGGGAGACGCTTTCTTT
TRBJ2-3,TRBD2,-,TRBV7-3,CASSLGLAGTDTQYF,TGTGCCAGCAGCTTAGGACTAGCGGGCACAGATACGCAGTATTTT
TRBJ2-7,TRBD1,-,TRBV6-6,CASSYSMDRGGYEQYF,TGTGCCAGCAGTTACTCGATGGACAGGGGGGGCTACGAGCAGTACTTC